A single TCR beta chain is shown here with its context. Its antigen is currently unknown. Germline V gene sequence: CDR1 GTSNPN, CDR2 SVGIG (reference sequence). The CDR3 runs to 13 residues. The germline V and J ends were trimmed by 2 bases and 2 bases, with 9 bases remaining between them. It was from alopecia areata patients that lesional scalp punch biopsies and peripheral blood were collected. The data stem from a study of CD8+ T cells in alopecia areata. The wider study: Tofacitinib treatment spanned 6 to 18 months, with 6 months off drug afterward.

Reverse transcribed after extraction, RNA yielded cDNA as the sequencing template. Sequencing was performed with immunoSEQ multiplex PCR; in TCRdb, only in-frame clones are kept and a portion is missing. The sample comprises 140,000 to 150,000 clones, 45% to 60% of which are singletons, and 6.5% to 7.5% rests with the top ten. General study findings and limits: Mice showed clearer TCR sharing than patients did, a gap that was possibly HLA-related.

Sequencing used CD4+ T cells sorted from blood. The chain has TRBV30 and TRBJ1-1; D call uncertain. The source is a human donor with alopecia areata. CDR3 in DNA: TGTGCCTGGAGTTATTCCAGCAACACTGAAGCTTTCTTT. Its protein is CAWSYSSNTEAFF. The full variable domain, its missing parts supplied by reference TRBV30 and TRBJ1-1, is SQTIHQWPATLVQPVGSPLSLECTVEGTSNPNLYWYRQAAGRGLQLLFYSVGIGQISSEVPQNLSASRPQDRQFILSSKKLLLSDSGFYLCAWSYSSNTEAFFGQGTRLTVV.